What follows are 12 T cell receptor beta chains derived from one specimen sequenced in a study of shared clonotypes between healthy human individuals. Repertoires were generated with immunoSEQ multiplex PCR, while TCRdb's copy carries only in-frame clones and drops some. The data show approximately 740,000 clones, nearly 95% seen once. Naive CD8 populations comprised CD45RO-negative cells positively selected for CCR7, excluding terminally differentiated effector memory CD45RA+ cells. What was sequenced was naive CD8+ T cells sorted from blood. These TCRs come from a man younger than 45 in good health.

V gene TRBV4-1 combines with J gene TRBJ2-7; D gene uncertain. The CDR3 runs 13 residues. Trimming stripped 0 bases from V and 2 bases from J, with 5 bases between. Germline V gene lookup returns CDR1 MGHRA and CDR2 YSYEKL. In nucleotides, the CDR3 is TGCGCCAGCAGCCAAGATGGCACCTACGAGCAGTACTTC. Translated: CASSQDGTYEQYF.

The CDR3 bases are TGTGCCAGCAGCCCCGGGACCCTAGCGGGAGTTTCCCTGTACAATGAGCAGTTCTTC. Its translation: CASSPGTLAGVSLYNEQFF. The chain recombines TRBV7-9 with TRBJ2-1; 10 nucleotides agree with TRBD2. V shed 5 bases and J 4 bases; nucleotides not matched to a gene: 17. The germline V gene encodes CDR1 SEHNR and CDR2 FQNEAQ (reference sequence). The CDR3 covers 19 residues.

The chain is built from TRBV5-1 and TRBJ2-7; D perhaps matches TRBD2 (5 bases). From germline, CDR1 is SGHRS and CDR2 YFSETQ. The CDR3 is 14 amino acids. V lost 1 base and J 4 bases, leaving 12 bases between the germline ends. CDR3 in DNA: TGCGCCAGCAGCTTGAAGTGGGAGACGTACGAGCAGTACTTC. Translating it yields CASSLKWETYEQYF.

The chain uses TRBV29-1 and TRBJ2-3, with 8 bases lining up with TRBD2. V was clipped by 4 bases and J by 4 bases; unmatched bases: 7. The CDR3 length is 14 residues. The germline gives CDR1 SQVTM, CDR2 ANQGSEA. CDR3 nucleotides: TGCAGCGTTGTTGCGAGCGGGAGTGCAGATACGCAGTATTTT. Protein sequence: CSVVASGSADTQYF.

The gene calls are TRBV7-6 and TRBJ2-5; D perhaps matches TRBD2 (6 bases). CDR1 SGHVS and CDR2 FNYEAQ come from the germline V gene. The CDR3 spans 16 residues. Trimming pared 5 bases from V and 0 bases from J, leaving 16 bases between. Written as DNA, the CDR3 is TGTGCCAGCAGCCCAGACCGGGGGAAAGACCAAGAGACCCAGTACTTC. It translates to CASSPDRGKDQETQYF. Full variable domain (remainder filled in from reference TRBV7-6 and TRBJ2-5): GAGVSQSPRYKVTKRGQDVALRCDPISGHVSLYWYRQALGQGPEFLTYFNYEAQQDKSGLPNDRFSAERPEGSISTLTIQRTEQRDSAMYRCASSPDRGKDQETQYFGPGTRLLVL.

This chain joins TRBV6-6 and TRBJ1-2, with D hard to call. V dropped 0 bases and J dropped 8 bases, with 13 bases sitting between them. The germline V gene encodes CDR1 MNHNY and CDR2 SVGAGI (reference sequence). The CDR3 consists of 14 residues. Here the CDR3 DNA reads TGTGCCAGCAGTTACTCTTTTGGAGAGTCGGGCTACACCTTC. Its protein product is CASSYSFGESGYTF.

This chain connects TRBV27 to TRBJ1-1; D unresolved. V lost 4 bases to trimming and J lost 0 bases, with 12 bases between them. The CDR3 has 15 residues. Germline CDR1 is MNHEY and CDR2 is SMNVEV (reference sequence). The CDR3 nucleotides are TGTGCCAGCAGTTCCCTCCCCCCCGTGAACACTGAAGCTTTCTTT. It translates to CASSSLPPVNTEAFF.

CDR3 protein: CATRRQGVDQPQHF. The CDR3 DNA reads as TGTGCCACCAGGCGCCAGGGTGTGGATCAGCCCCAGCATTTT. J is TRBJ1-5 and V is TRBV15; tentative D call: TRBD1 (5 bases). CDR1 is LNHNV and CDR2 is YYDKDF in the germline V gene (reference sequence). Trimming took 6 bases from V and 5 from J, leaving 14 bases between them. The CDR3 covers 14 residues.

The chain has TRBV28 and TRBJ2-2; D is possibly TRBD1 (5 bases). There are 13 residues in the CDR3. Germline V lookup: CDR1 MDHEN, CDR2 SYDVKM. V was trimmed by 9 bases and J by 1 base, leaving 9 bases between them. CDR3: CASATGNTGELFF. The DNA for the CDR3 is TGTGCCAGTGCCACAGGGAACACCGGGGAGCTGTTTTTT.

V usage is TRBV7-2 and J usage is TRBJ2-5, with TRBD2 identical over 8 bases. CDR1 is SGHTA and CDR2 is FQGNSA in the germline V gene. J was trimmed by 2 bases and V by 5 bases; bases with no gene match: 7. The CDR3 contains 15 residues. The CDR3 sequence: CASSPRTSSQETQYF. CDR3 sequence (DNA): TGTGCCAGCAGCCCACGGACTAGCAGTCAAGAGACCCAGTACTTC.

The chain links TRBV7-2 to TRBJ2-7, with D perhaps TRBD1 (5 bases). V was trimmed by 4 bases and J by 2 bases, leaving 12 bases between them. Germline V lookup: CDR1 SGHTA, CDR2 FQGNSA. The CDR3 contains 14 residues. The CDR3 sequence is CASSSGQDPYEQYF. CDR3 in DNA: TGTGCCAGCAGCTCAGGGCAGGACCCCTACGAGCAGTACTTC.

This chain joins TRBV27 and TRBJ2-3; either TRBD1 or TRBD2 may supply D (5 bases each). This CDR3 comprises 16 residues. Germline assignment: CDR1 MNHEY and CDR2 SMNVEV (reference sequence). V was trimmed by 5 bases and J by 6 bases, leaving 21 bases between them. CDR3 amino acids: CASSPSLAGAMDTQYF. The CDR3 DNA sequence: TGTGCCAGCAGTCCTAGCTTGGCTGGGGCAATGGATACGCAGTATTTT.